This T cell receptor (beta chain) was recorded in a study of T cell repertoires in cytomegalovirus infection. Study background: Recently identified HLA-C-restricted CMV epitopes and well-studied HLA-B-restricted CMV epitopes were used by the study. An indication of both CMV infection and matching HLA type came from public TCR beta signatures. General study points: The cumulative frequency of public TCR beta families identified carriers of CMV plus the relevant HLA. What dominated the ex vivo response were HLA-C-restricted CMV-specific TCR beta clonotypes.

With regard to this clonotype: The target antigen is unknown.

MiXCR, run by TCRdb on the reads, gives a single entry per CDR3 protein. The repertoire includes about 770,000 distinct CDR3 sequences, roughly 29% of them detected once, and 13% sits in the top ten. The receptor was derived from a human donor in good health (CMV status not recorded). Some clones in this sample may be carry-over from other donors' samples. The source was cultured CD8+ T cells from PBMCs, collected from culture after CMV antigen stimulation.

DNA of the CDR3: TGTGCCAGCAGTTTGTACAGCCGTACGAACACTGAAGCTTTCTTT. It is translated as CASSLYSRTNTEAFF. The rearrangement links TRBV27 to TRBJ1-1, with D unresolved. Trimming left V 3 bases short and J 1 base short, with 12 bases between. The CDR3 length is 15 residues. Germline V gene lookup returns CDR1 MNHEY and CDR2 SMNVEV (reference sequence).